What follows describes a single T cell receptor (beta chain). Its antigen is not yet known. A single base separates this from a much larger clone, so it may be a read error. This specimen belongs to a study of T cells in Graves' hyperthyroidism and ophthalmopathy (dated by TCRdb to between 2019 and 2020). Background for the entire study: Peripheral blood samples were taken at the time of initial diagnosis, prior to any treatment. TCR V-J signatures able to tell the groups apart were searched for in a discovery cohort of 95 to 100 patients, of whom more than 40 had Graves' ophthalmopathy and 57 had stable Graves' hyperthyroidism. Whether ophthalmopathy could be predicted prospectively was tested in an independent validation cohort made up of 18 to 20 hyperthyroidism patients plus 17 patients who later progressed to ophthalmopathy. For training and testing, the roughly 100 patients in the discovery cohort were randomly divided in a 7:3 ratio. In addition, the study compared T-cell repertoires in thyroid tissue and in blood from five or six Graves' hyperthyroidism patients. After blood sampling, hyperthyroidism patients were treated with methimazole at a starting dose of 30 mg daily, and ophthalmopathy patients were treated with high-dose intravenous methylprednisolone. The paper describes TCR Vbeta CDR3 sequencing of about 140 peripheral blood samples, made up of 43 ophthalmopathy patients, around 78 hyperthyroidism patients and some 17 progressor patients. Overall study results and their limits: No statistical method was used to set the sample size in advance, and investigators knew the group allocation. Ophthalmopathy was separated from stable hyperthyroidism by a 13 V-J signature model, with about 86% sensitivity and 81% to 82% specificity obtained in cross-validation and 80%/75% obtained in testing. In validation, the model predicted progression to ophthalmopathy with over 65% sensitivity and about 72% specificity, a median of roughly seven months before onset. Most expanded thyroid clonotypes (frequency above 0.001) were also detected in blood, a finding suggesting that blood repertoires may reflect thyroid immune responses.

The TCR beta CDR3 regions were amplified from the RNA transcripts. A first-round RT-PCR of the TCR CDR3 used the HTBI primer set with the Qiagen OneStep RT-PCR kit. A second multiplex PCR round built the libraries, followed by size selection and purification. Paired-end sequencing of the libraries was performed with 100 bp reads on an Illumina HiSeq2000. As for the authors' bioinformatics: Raw data were processed with SOAPnuke, discarding reads with adapters, uncalled bases, mean Phred below 15, or no exact constant-primer or identifier match. High-quality paired reads were merged with COPE v1.2.5, and unique nucleotide sequences were defined as clonotypes. Clonotypes were aligned to IMGT TRBV, TRBD and TRBJ reference segments using MiTCR v1.1. The analysis was restricted to V-J combinations with a frequency above 0.0001, which together covered 99.2% of the repertoires. The TCS score was defined as F50 (clonal expansion) divided by E x V (chaos), with BLOSUM62-based TCRdist calculated between CDR3 peptides within each V-J. Welch's t-statistics and random forest reduced 514 V-J features to fewer than 15, which were used in a naive Bayes classifier (R e1071). Through fastp at Q25 and MiXCR, TCRdb rebuilt clones from the public reads, retaining in-frame beta chains. For every CDR3 protein sequence, its rows merge into one entry that carries the most common genes and DNA. Here the V and J calls rest on TCRdb's processing, not on the authors' analysis. In all, the sample holds 500,000 to 750,000 distinct CDR3 sequences, and approximately 14% of those were seen once. Approximately 7% of the sample is taken by the ten largest.

Graves' hyperthyroidism was defined as stable when no progression to ophthalmopathy occurred over 18 months of follow-up. Hyperthyroidism patients were aged 18 to 65 years and newly diagnosed, with disease duration of less than 2 months. The study excluded patients with uncontrolled infections, other autoimmune diseases, pregnancy or lactation. Diagnoses were based on clinical symptoms, serum thyroxine and TRAb, thyroid ultrasound and orbital computed tomography. Ficoll-Paque density gradient centrifugation was used to isolate PBMCs from about 10 ml of fresh peripheral blood. Total RNA was extracted using Trizol reagent, and RNA quality was assessed on an Agilent 2100 Bioanalyzer. Trimming takes 0 bases off V and 6 bases off J; junction bases not matched to a gene: 8. As encoded in the germline V gene (reference sequence), CDR1 is LNHNV while CDR2 is YYDKDF. Including cysteine and phenylalanine, the CDR3 has 15 amino acids. The read is trimmed to its CDR3 DNA, 45 bases read in frame from base 1.

This receptor was identified in a woman aged 30 to 39 with Graves' hyperthyroidism. Recombination joined TRBV15 with TRBJ2-7; TRBD2 lines up with 7 middle nucleotides. Sequencing input: blood. The DNA sequence reads TGTGCCACCAGCAGAGAGCAGCGGGGCCACTGCGAGCAGTACTTC. Its protein product is CATSREQRGHCEQYF. The reference TRBV15 and TRBJ2-7 proteins fill in what lies around the CDR3, so the full variable domain reads DAMVIQNPRYQVTQFGKPVTLSCSQTLNHNVMYWYQQKSSQAPKLLFHYYDKDFNNEADTPDNFQSRRPNTSFCFLDIRSPGLGDTAMYLCATSREQRGHCEQYFGPGTRLTVT.